This note documents a single T cell receptor beta chain sequence. Trimming shortened V by 0 bases and J by 5 bases, and 11 bases separated the two germline ends. The CDR3 runs 14 residues. Looked up from germline, CDR1 is SGHKS and CDR2 is YYEKEE (reference sequence). Seattle patients were enrolled during active infection and followed longitudinally. The record originates from a study of blood T cell repertoires in COVID-19. Looking at the study overall: There were acute and convalescent COVID-19 samples, and they came from the United States, Italy and Spain. T cells, B-cell-depleted T cells, or PBMCs provided the cDNA or gDNA that served as material.

Original processing methods: Scientists estimated how many nucleated cells there were by amplifying reference gene primers. Profiled with immunoSEQ multiplex PCR; TCRdb holds only in-frame clones, not every one. The DNA gave D and trimming, while V, J and clone size come from that table. The sample lists about 350,000 clones; approximately 89% were seen once. Sequencing used peripheral blood. This sequence originates from a woman aged 55-75 years with COVID-19, enrolled during active disease. This chain uses TRBV5-5 with TRBJ2-5, with D unresolved. The CDR3 is CASSLVRTRETQYF. The CDR3 DNA is TGTGCCAGCAGCTTGGTTCGAACTCGGGAGACCCAGTACTTC.